Below are 30 T cell receptor beta chains sequenced from a single sample in a study of breast tumors, draining lymph nodes, adjacent tissues. Samples came from axillary lymph nodes draining the breast cancer. In TCRdb, the multiplex PCR reads were re-called with MiXCR into one record per CDR3 protein. The sample has approximately 230,000 distinct CDR3 sequences, under 40% seen once; the top ten hold over 3.5%. Sequenced sample: axillary lymph node tissue. These receptors were obtained from a female donor with breast cancer. Some clones in this sample may be carry-over from other donors' samples.

This clonotype came up many times. The chain carries TRBV10-1 and TRBJ1-3, with TRBD1 matching over 7 bases. Trimming at V came to 2 bases and at J to 1 base, leaving 8 bases not matched to a gene. Germline V gene lookup returns CDR1 WNHNN and CDR2 SYGVQD (reference sequence). CDR3 length equals 17 residues. CDR3 DNA sequence: TGCGCCAGCAGTGAGCCTAGACAGGGCCGGTCTGGAAACACCATATATTTT. Its protein product is CASSEPRQGRSGNTIYF.

This clonotype appeared many times. V is TRBV9 and J is TRBJ1-2, with D maybe TRBD1 (6 bases). This CDR3 spans 15 amino acids. Germline CDR1 reads SGDLS; CDR2 reads YYNGEE. V gave up 3 bases and J gave up 5 bases, with 17 bases separating them. CDR3 nucleotides: TGTGCCAGCAGCGGACTACAGGGTAAAGGGTATGGCTACACCTTC. Translation gives CASSGLQGKGYGYTF.

The chain couples TRBV7-2 to TRBJ2-5, with D perhaps TRBD1 (8 bases). V lost 1 base and J 4 bases, leaving 13 bases between the germline ends. This CDR3 contains 15 residues. Germline V gives CDR1 SGHTA, CDR2 FQGNSA. Here the CDR3 reads CASSLDRGGRETQYF. CDR3 nucleotides: TGTGCCAGCAGCTTAGACAGGGGGGGCCGAGAGACCCAGTACTTC.

With respect to this clonotype: At one boundary the junction diverges from the germline segment, which might be a read error. The CDR3 is CATGQGLYQEAQYF. The DNA for the CDR3 is TGTGCCACTGGACAGGGACTATACCAAGAGGCCCAGTACTTC. V and J are TRBV10-3 and TRBJ2-5; tentative D call: TRBD1 (8 bases). The CDR3 is 14 residues long. Germline V gene sequence: CDR1 ENHRY, CDR2 SYGVKD.

This clonotype appeared a few times. V is TRBV6-5 and J is TRBJ1-1, with D perhaps matching TRBD1 (5 bases). The CDR3 length is 13 residues. Germline V gene lookup returns CDR1 MNHEY and CDR2 SVGAGI. V lost 4 bases and J 5 bases, leaving 11 bases between the germline ends. The CDR3 DNA reads TGTGCCAGCAGTTCTCAGGGTGGAACTGAAGCTTTCTTT. This codes for CASSSQGGTEAFF.

In the case of this clonotype: A clone one base away is much larger, so this may be a read error. J is TRBJ2-5 and V is TRBV24-1; D may be TRBD1 or TRBD2 (7 bases each). Germline loops: CDR1 KGHDR, CDR2 SFDVKD. Trimming took off 4 bases at V and 4 bases at J, with 15 bases between the two ends. The CDR3 sequence is 15 residues long. CDR3 sequence: CATSDRGGGLETQYF. The CDR3 DNA sequence: TGTGCCACCAGTGACAGGGGGGGAGGGCTAGAGACCCAGTACTTC.

This clonotype was detected many times. The gene calls are TRBV7-8 and TRBJ2-2, with D possibly being TRBD1 (6 bases). Trimming left V 8 bases short and J 2 bases short, with 12 bases between. The CDR3 has 14 amino acids. Germline V lookup: CDR1 SGHVS, CDR2 FQNEAQ. The CDR3 spells CASPSQGNTGELFF. The CDR3 region has the DNA TGTGCCAGCCCCTCACAGGGAAACACCGGGGAGCTGTTTTTT.

For this clonotype: The junction differs from germline at one of its ends, possibly a read error. V gene TRBV14 combines with J gene TRBJ2-1, with 10 bases aligning to TRBD2. This CDR3 contains 18 residues. CDR1 and CDR2 from the germline V gene are SGHDN and FVKESK. CDR3 region: CASSQLAGVQWSYNEQFF. The DNA for the CDR3 is TGTGCCAGCAGCCAACTAGCGGGAGTCCAGTGGTCCTATAATGAGCAGTTCTTC.

This clonotype was seen repeatedly, ten times or more. This chain connects TRBV12-3 or TRBV12-4 to TRBJ2-1; 9 bases fit TRBD2. The V segment lost 4 bases and the J segment 4 bases; nucleotides outside the gene matches: 5. The CDR3 is 15 amino acids. CDR3 amino acids: CASSSLAGRYNEQFF. CDR3 nucleotide sequence: TGTGCCAGCAGTTCTCTAGCGGGGAGGTACAATGAGCAGTTCTTC.

The V gene is TRBV7-6, the J gene TRBJ2-7, with TRBD1 identical over 10 bases. V gave up 5 bases and J gave up 2 bases; unmatched junction bases: 6. The CDR3 runs to 15 residues. In germline, CDR1 is SGHVS, CDR2 FNYEAQ. CDR3 nucleotide sequence: TGTGCCAGCAGCCCCGGGACAGGGGTCACCTACGAGCAGTACTTC. This translates into CASSPGTGVTYEQYF.

This clonotype has a handful of counts. V and J are TRBV6-6 and TRBJ2-1, with D maybe TRBD2 (5 bases). Germline values: CDR1 MNHNY, CDR2 SVGAGI (reference sequence). V was pared by 5 bases and J by 6 bases, with 29 bases between. The CDR3 is 19 residues long. The CDR3 is CASSHDVWFVSEGGNEQFF. The CDR3 DNA reads as TGTGCCAGCAGTCACGACGTGTGGTTCGTTTCAGAGGGTGGCAATGAGCAGTTCTTC.

The V gene is TRBV3-1, the J gene TRBJ2-3, with 12 bases aligning to TRBD1. The CDR3 is 15 residues long. With 4 bases clipped from V and 6 bases from J, the junction kept 5 bases outside the gene matches. Germline assignment: CDR1 LGHDT and CDR2 YNNKEL (reference sequence). CDR3 residues: CASSPGQGAFDTQYF. CDR3 DNA sequence: TGTGCCAGCAGCCCGGGACAGGGGGCGTTTGATACGCAGTATTTT.

Turning to this clonotype: Since the CDR3 does not end with the conserved phenylalanine or tryptophan, this likely comes from a read error. The DNA is omitted, as the CDR3 cannot be located on it reliably, and the CDR3 follows TCRdb's listing. V gene TRBV19 combines with J gene TRBJ1-5; TRBD1 is taken as the D call from the table, unchecked against the DNA. The CDR3 totals 12 residues, both ends included. Per the germline V gene, CDR1 is LNHDA and CDR2 is SQIVND (reference sequence). CDR3 protein: CASSLRTPWVIT.

The genes are TRBV3-1 and TRBJ2-3, with 8 bases identical to TRBD2. V gave up 1 base and J gave up 3 bases; unmatched junction bases: 6. Germline assignment: CDR1 LGHDT and CDR2 YNNKEL (reference sequence). CDR3 length: 16 amino acids. The CDR3 coding sequence is TGTGCCAGCAGCCAAGTGAGGCGGGGGGTGACAGATACGCAGTATTTT. This encodes CASSQVRRGVTDTQYF.

This clonotype was found many times. The chain employs TRBV7-9 and TRBJ2-7; no definite D call. The CDR3 has 13 residues. Per the germline V gene, CDR1 is SEHNR and CDR2 is FQNEAQ (reference sequence). Trimming left V 5 bases short and J 5 bases short, with 13 bases between. DNA of the CDR3: TGTGCCAGCAGCGCCGGCCCGCTCCACGAGCAGTACTTC. It specifies CASSAGPLHEQYF.

Ten or more counts support this clonotype. This chain joins TRBV7-9 and TRBJ2-7; 7 nucleotides align to TRBD1. CDR1 and CDR2 (germline): SEHNR, FQNEAQ (reference sequence). Trimming removed 3 bases from V and 3 bases from J; junction bases left unmatched: 5. CDR3 size: 14 residues. CDR3 coding DNA: TGTGCCAGCAGCTTCCCAGGGGGAGTCTACGAGCAGTACTTC. It is translated as CASSFPGGVYEQYF. Full variable domain (missing parts from reference TRBV7-9 and TRBJ2-7): DTGVSQNPRHKITKRGQNVTFRCDPISEHNRLYWYRQTLGQGPEFLTYFQNEAQLEKSRLLSDRFSAERPKGSFSTLEIQRTEQGDSAMYLCASSFPGGVYEQYFGPGTRLTVT.

This clonotype was seen at least ten times. V usage is TRBV27 and J usage is TRBJ1-6, with D possibly being TRBD1 (5 bases). CDR3 length equals 15 residues. V was pared by 7 bases and J by 7 bases, with 17 bases between. The V gene's germline CDR1 is MNHEY and CDR2 SMNVEV (reference sequence). CDR3 protein: CASTLAGLLNSPLHF. In DNA form, the CDR3 reads TGTGCCAGCACCCTAGCGGGACTCCTAAATTCACCCCTCCACTTT.

Turning to this clonotype: A read error may explain this, as a much larger clone is one base away. The conserved phenylalanine or tryptophan normally closing the CDR3 is absent here, so this likely arose from a read error. J is TRBJ2-3 and V is TRBV9; possibly TRBD2 for D (6 bases). The CDR3 runs to 18 residues. Trimming removed 0 bases at V and 0 bases at J, with 17 bases between. CDR1 and CDR2 from the germline V gene are SGDLS and YYNGEE. This CDR3 reads CASSVERGTSSSTDTQYL. Here the CDR3 DNA reads TGTGCCAGCAGCGTAGAGCGCGGGACTTCCTCTAGCACAGATACGCAGTATCTT.

This clonotype was seen at least ten times. V is TRBV14 and J is TRBJ2-7; no firm D call. With 4 bases removed from V and 3 bases from J, the gap between germline ends came to 19 bases. The CDR3 sequence is 16 residues long. Germline loops: CDR1 SGHDN, CDR2 FVKESK. The CDR3 loop is CASSPLIGPNRYEQYF. The CDR3 coding sequence is TGTGCCAGCAGCCCCTTAATAGGGCCTAATCGCTACGAGCAGTACTTC.

This clonotype was counted only a few times. This may be a read error: a much more frequent sequence differs by one nucleotide. This sequence joins TRBV11-2 and TRBJ2-2; D is perhaps TRBD2 (5 bases). Germline V gene lookup returns CDR1 SGHAT and CDR2 FQNNGV. The CDR3 spans 17 residues. The CDR3 protein is CASSPRTIGPNTGEPFF. In DNA, the CDR3 is TGTGCCAGCAGCCCACGCACGATCGGTCCCAACACCGGGGAGCCGTTTTTT.

This clonotype was found many times. The chain employs TRBV5-1 and TRBJ2-3, with 7 bases matching TRBD2. This CDR3 has 18 amino acids. The J segment lost 0 bases and the V segment lost 4 bases, leaving 14 bases of the junction unmatched. Germline V gene sequence: CDR1 SGHRS, CDR2 YFSETQ. CDR3 bases: TGCGCCAGCAGCCCGGGGGGTGCCAGCGGGATAAGCACAGATACGCAGTATTTT. Its protein product is CASSPGGASGISTDTQYF.

This clonotype was counted ten times or more. The CDR3: CASSIDRAINQPQHF. The CDR3 region has the DNA TGTGCCAGTAGTATAGATCGGGCTATCAATCAGCCCCAGCATTTT. The V call is TRBV19, the J call TRBJ1-5; D not resolved. The germline V and J ends were trimmed by 0 bases and 3 bases, with 9 bases remaining between them. Germline CDR1 and CDR2: LNHDA and SQIVND (reference sequence). This CDR3 region has 15 residues.

This clonotype was counted between two and nine times. The chain has TRBV19 and TRBJ1-1; D possibly corresponds to TRBD1 (5 bases). The CDR3 has 14 residues. Germline V lookup: CDR1 LNHDA, CDR2 SQIVND (reference sequence). V was pared by 3 bases and J by 1 base, with 9 bases between. The CDR3, as DNA: TGTGCCAGTAGTATTCAGGGCCCGAACACTGAAGCTTTCTTT. Translation gives CASSIQGPNTEAFF.

This clonotype was seen more than once but under ten times. Just one base apart from a much larger clone, this may be a read error. The CDR3 end shows no conserved phenylalanine or tryptophan, and so a read error is likely. The J gene is TRBJ1-2, the V gene TRBV19, with 8 positions matching TRBD1. Germline CDR1 is LNHDA and CDR2 is SQIVND (reference sequence). The CDR3 covers 16 residues. This CDR3 reads CASSIGGNRGLSGYTS. The CDR3 nucleotides read TGTGCCAGTAGCATAGGGGGGAACAGGGGGTTATCAGGCTACACCTCC.

Many counts were recorded for this clonotype. The chain carries TRBV2 and TRBJ2-1, with TRBD2 matching over 11 bases. The CDR3 has 14 residues. The junction had 6 bases not matched to a gene; V was cut back by 10 bases and J by 4 bases. The germline V gene encodes CDR1 SNHLY and CDR2 FYNNEI. CDR3 in amino acids: CATRGLAVYNEQFF. Here the CDR3 DNA reads TGTGCCACCAGGGGACTAGCGGTTTACAATGAGCAGTTCTTC.

This clonotype was seen repeatedly, ten times or more. The chain is built from TRBV15 and TRBJ2-1; 15 nucleotides line up with TRBD2. From germline, CDR1 is LNHNV and CDR2 YYDKDF (reference sequence). The J segment lost 0 bases and the V segment lost 0 bases, leaving 9 bases of the junction unmatched. This CDR3 is 21 amino acids long. CDR3 DNA sequence: TGTGCCACCAGCAGAGATCCAGGGACTAGCGGGAGGCCTTACTCCTACAATGAGCAGTTCTTC. Protein: CATSRDPGTSGRPYSYNEQFF. The whole variable domain, remainder taken from reference TRBV15 and TRBJ2-1, is DAMVIQNPRYQVTQFGKPVTLSCSQTLNHNVMYWYQQKSSQAPKLLFHYYDKDFNNEADTPDNFQSRRPNTSFCFLDIRSPGLGDTAMYLCATSRDPGTSGRPYSYNEQFFGPGTRLTVL.

The sample holds many counts of this clonotype. The chain carries TRBV18 and TRBJ2-5; a weak D match, TRBD2 (6 bases). The germline gives CDR1 KGHSH, CDR2 LQKENI. Trimming removed 2 bases from V and 2 bases from J, with 15 bases in between. The CDR3 is 16 amino acids. The CDR3 DNA reads TGTGCCAGCTCACCAACTCCCCCGGGGGTACAAGAGACCCAGTACTTC. This gives the protein CASSPTPPGVQETQYF.

For this clonotype: Just one base apart from a much larger clone, this may be a read error. This chain joins TRBV20-1 and TRBJ1-1; maybe TRBD1 (5 bases). The CDR3 is 14 amino acids. Germline-derived CDR1 and CDR2 are DFQATT and SNEGSKA (reference sequence). CDR3 sequence (DNA): TGCAGTGCAGGTACAGACAGAGAGAACGCTGAAGCTTTCTTT. This translates into CSAGTDRENAEAFF.

This chain connects TRBV13 to TRBJ1-6; D may be TRBD1 (6 bases). The CDR3 spans 14 residues. Trimming removed 5 bases from V and 7 bases from J, with 12 bases in between. CDR1 and CDR2 (germline): PRHDT, FYEKMQ (reference sequence). CDR3 nucleotides: TGTGCCAGCAGCCCTACAGGGAGAAATTCACCCCTCCACTTT. Encoded protein: CASSPTGRNSPLHF.

V usage is TRBV9 and J usage is TRBJ1-1; 8 bases are shared with TRBD1. This CDR3 comprises 15 residues. V dropped 1 base and J dropped 3; count of bases not matched to a gene: 5. Germline loops: CDR1 SGDLS, CDR2 YYNGEE. The CDR3 protein is CASSVLDRGHTEAFF. Here the CDR3 DNA reads TGTGCCAGCAGCGTACTAGACAGGGGACACACTGAAGCTTTCTTT.